Below, one TCR beta chain is given with its context. The antigen is not known. Clones were read by immunoSEQ multiplex PCR, and TCRdb kept only the in-frame ones, dropping some. The sample consists of about 140,000 clones, approximately 91% of them appearing once. This sample is part of a study of T cell responses to AZD1222 COVID-19 vaccine. Study overall: Analyses pooled second doses at about 4 or about 12 weeks. Study-level results: Reports indicate that nearly half of spike-specific TCRs are directed at unmutated variant regions. Only six or seven AZD1222 recipients tested seropositive at baseline. There were mostly white British donors and more females than males, and clonal diversity was possibly underestimated.

The clonotype comes from an adult in good health. This material consisted of peripheral blood, taken on day 0 of AZD1222 vaccination.

The DNA for the CDR3 is TGTGCTAGTGGTTTGGTCCGTGGAGTGGGGGCAGAAGGTGAGCAGTACTTC. Amino acid sequence: CASGLVRGVGAEGEQYF. This chain joins TRBV12-5 and TRBJ2-7, with D possibly TRBD1 on 6 matching bases. Germline CDR1 and CDR2: LGHNT and FRNRAP. The CDR3 has 17 residues. V shed 0 bases and J shed 7 bases, with 22 bases lying between them.